The 20 T cell receptor beta chains listed next were all sequenced from one sample in a study of blood T cell repertoires in COVID-19 (dated by TCRdb to about 2020). Library creation used the immunoSEQ multiplex PCR assay. Entries here come from immuneACCESS through TCRdb and include only in-frame sequences with V and J called. Some clones fail to appear in such tables; in the studies checked, an unresolved V gene covers under half of the shortfall, and the cause of the remainder is unknown. For this sample there are 150,000 or so clones; more than 85% appear just once. The ten largest clones add up to 6% to 7.5% of the sample. The specimen sequenced was PBMCs or T cells enriched from blood (not recorded which). The receptors were sampled from a woman aged 50 to 60 who had recovered from COVID-19.

This clone was counted between two and nine times. The rearrangement uses TRBV7-2 and TRBJ1-6; 8 nucleotides agree with TRBD1. Trimming cost V 5 bases and J 6 bases; bases outside gene matches: 6. Germline V gives CDR1 SGHTA, CDR2 FQGNSA. The CDR3 is 15 residues long. The CDR3 is CASSPAGQVNSPLHF. CDR3 sequence (DNA): TGTGCCAGCAGCCCTGCGGGACAGGTTAATTCACCCCTCCACTTT.

V and J are TRBV7-2 and TRBJ1-6; TRBD1 aligns across 9 bases. V gave up 5 bases and J gave up 7 bases; unmatched junction bases: 3. Germline V gene lookup returns CDR1 SGHTA and CDR2 FQGNSA. The CDR3 is 14 residues long. CDR3 sequence: CASSQDRGNSPLHF. In nucleotides, the CDR3 is TGTGCCAGCAGCCAGGACAGGGGAAATTCACCCCTCCACTTT.

The V and J genes are TRBV19 and TRBJ2-5, with D perhaps TRBD2 (5 bases). Germline assignment: CDR1 LNHDA and CDR2 SQIVND (reference sequence). Trimming took 6 bases from V and 5 from J, leaving 19 bases between them. There are 15 residues in the CDR3. The CDR3 spells CASSRRASLPETQYF. For the CDR3, the DNA is TGTGCCAGTAGCCGCCGGGCTAGCCTTCCCGAGACCCAGTACTTC. The full variable domain, completed using reference TRBV19 and TRBJ2-5, is DGGITQSPKYLFRKEGQNVTLSCEQNLNHDAMYWYRQDPGQGLRLIYYSQIVNDFQKGDIAEGYSVSREKKESFPLTVTSAQKNPTAFYLCASSRRASLPETQYFGPGTRLLVL.

The chain uses TRBV6-2 or TRBV6-3 and TRBJ2-7; TRBD2 is a possible D gene (5 bases). V was cut by 6 bases and J by 1 base, with 22 bases left in between. Germline V gene sequence: CDR1 MNHEY, CDR2 SVGEGT. The CDR3 has 17 amino acids. The CDR3 region is CASSPAEGSTFSYEQYF. Here the CDR3 DNA reads TGTGCCAGCAGCCCAGCCGAGGGATCAACTTTTTCCTACGAGCAGTACTTC.

The chain couples TRBV21-1 to TRBJ2-2; TRBD1 is the table's D call and was not checked against the DNA. TRBV21-1 is labeled a pseudogene. This CDR3 has 16 amino acids. The CDR3, as DNA: TGTGCCAGCAGCAACCCCAGGAAAAGGAACACCGGGGAGCTGTTTTTT. Translating it yields CASSNPRKRNTGELFF.

The chain has TRBV15 and TRBJ1-6; D uncertain. The CDR3 sequence is 15 residues long. Per germline, CDR1 LNHNV and CDR2 YYDKDF (reference sequence). V was shortened by 5 bases and J by 9 bases, with 17 bases between the two germline ends. CDR3 in DNA: TGTGCCACCAGCGGAGGAGGGTCAGGAATTTCACCCCTCCACTTT. This encodes CATSGGGSGISPLHF.

This chain connects TRBV4-1 to TRBJ2-3; weak D call: TRBD2 (6 bases). The CDR3 has 14 residues. Looked up from germline, CDR1 is MGHRA and CDR2 is YSYEKL. V shed 6 bases and J shed 0 bases, with 10 bases lying between them. The chain's CDR3 is CASREGSSTDTQYF. The CDR3 DNA reads TGCGCCAGCAGGGAGGGGTCTAGCACAGATACGCAGTATTTT.

The chain couples TRBV5-6 to TRBJ2-1, with TRBD2 matching over 7 bases. CDR3 length equals 15 residues. Germline assignment: CDR1 SGHDT and CDR2 YYEEEE. Trimming removed 2 bases from V and 2 bases from J; junction bases left unmatched: 4. The CDR3 DNA is TGTGCCAGCAGCTTTGAGGGAGGGCCCTACAATGAGCAGTTCTTC. Its translation is CASSFEGGPYNEQFF.

This CDR3 reads CASSLTRWVNEQFF. The CDR3 DNA reads as TGTGCCAGCAGTTTGACTAGGTGGGTCAATGAGCAGTTCTTC. The chain carries TRBV27 and TRBJ2-1; the D gene is possibly TRBD2 (6 bases). V dropped 3 bases and J dropped 6 bases, with 12 bases sitting between them. This CDR3 has 14 amino acids. Germline CDR1 reads MNHEY; CDR2 reads SMNVEV (reference sequence).

The chain uses TRBV28 and TRBJ2-7, with 7 nucleotides matching TRBD1. Per the germline V gene, CDR1 is MDHEN and CDR2 is SYDVKM. V lost 8 bases, J lost 4 bases, and 8 bases stayed unmatched. The CDR3 length is 13 residues. The CDR3 reads CASGLGGVYEQYF. For the CDR3, the DNA is TGTGCCAGCGGCCTAGGGGGCGTATACGAGCAGTACTTC.

The chain joins TRBV19 to TRBJ1-5, with a tentative D call TRBD1 (5 bases). Between the trimmed V and J ends, which lost 8 bases and 5 bases, there was a span of 13 bases. CDR1 is LNHDA and CDR2 is SQIVND in the germline V gene (reference sequence). The CDR3 sequence is 13 residues long. CDR3 in DNA: TGTGCCAGTTCCAGGGTAGTAGATCAGCCCCAGCATTTT. As protein: CASSRVVDQPQHF.

This sequence joins TRBV6-5 and TRBJ2-2, with D possibly TRBD1 on 5 matching bases. The V end lost 5 bases, the J end lost 5 bases, and 15 bases lay between the germline ends. Germline V gene sequence: CDR1 MNHEY, CDR2 SVGAGI. The CDR3 contains 15 residues. The CDR3 is CASSRGAKWTGELFF. CDR3 nucleotide sequence: TGTGCCAGCAGTCGTGGGGCGAAATGGACCGGGGAGCTGTTTTTT.

The J gene is TRBJ1-2, the V gene TRBV5-4, with 11 bases lining up with TRBD1. CDR3 length equals 15 residues. J gave up 4 bases and V 0 bases, and 2 bases lay outside the gene matches. Germline assignment: CDR1 SGHNT and CDR2 YYREEE (reference sequence). The CDR3 nucleotides are TGTGCCAGCAGCTTGGCGGACAGGGGGCCCTATGGCTACACCTTC. This codes for CASSLADRGPYGYTF.

The chain joins TRBV5-1 to TRBJ2-5, with D tentatively TRBD1 (6 bases). With 3 bases removed from V and 2 bases from J, the gap between germline ends came to 14 bases. The germline V gene encodes CDR1 SGHRS and CDR2 YFSETQ. There are 15 residues in the CDR3. CDR3 region: CASSSTGLGQETQYF. The DNA of the CDR3 is TGCGCCAGCAGCTCGACAGGTCTGGGGCAAGAGACCCAGTACTTC. Using reference TRBV5-1 and TRBJ2-5 for the parts outside the CDR3, the full variable domain is KAGVTQTPRYLIKTRGQQVTLSCSPISGHRSVSWYQQTPGQGLQFLFEYFSETQRNKGNFPGRFSGRQFSNSRSEMNVSTLELGDSALYLCASSSTGLGQETQYFGPGTRLLVL.

V gene TRBV19 combines with J gene TRBJ1-1; 8 bases are shared with TRBD1. J was trimmed by 4 bases and V by 5 bases; bases with no gene match: 9. The CDR3 is made up of 15 amino acids. From germline, CDR1 is LNHDA and CDR2 SQIVND (reference sequence). The CDR3 reads CASSPRTGWSTEAFF. CDR3 DNA sequence: TGTGCCAGTAGTCCACGGACAGGGTGGAGCACTGAAGCTTTCTTT.

This clone was seen more than once but under ten times. The J gene is TRBJ1-2, the V gene TRBV6-6; no definite D call. The CDR3 spans 11 residues. V dropped 6 bases and J dropped 6 bases, with 8 bases sitting between them. Germline-derived CDR1 and CDR2 are MNHNY and SVGAGI (reference sequence). CDR3 loop: CASSEVNGYTF. DNA for the CDR3: TGTGCCAGCAGCGAGGTTAATGGCTACACCTTC.

This clone was picked up one time. CDR3 loop: CATGHGGSYGYTF. The CDR3 DNA reads TGTGCCACGGGTCACGGGGGATCCTATGGCTACACCTTC. The chain links TRBV15 to TRBJ1-2; D possibly corresponds to TRBD1 (5 bases). V was pared by 9 bases and J by 4 bases, with 15 bases between. The V gene's germline CDR1 is LNHNV and CDR2 YYDKDF (reference sequence). This CDR3 is built from 13 residues.

This clone was counted a single time. CDR3: CASSLQAAPQGETQYF. Written as DNA, the CDR3 is TGTGCCAGCAGCCTTCAGGCAGCACCCCAGGGGGAGACCCAGTACTTC. The gene calls are TRBV5-4 and TRBJ2-5; D possibly corresponds to TRBD1 (6 bases). The CDR3 is made up of 16 amino acids. Trimming shortened V by 4 bases and J by 5 bases, and 21 bases separated the two germline ends. From germline, CDR1 is SGHNT and CDR2 YYREEE (reference sequence).

V is TRBV5-1 and J is TRBJ1-1, with D perhaps matching TRBD1 (6 bases). This CDR3 has 13 amino acids. The V end lost 4 bases, the J end lost 7 bases, and 14 bases lay between the germline ends. Germline V gives CDR1 SGHRS, CDR2 YFSETQ. Here the CDR3 reads CASSNTGQNEAFF. The DNA of the CDR3 is TGCGCCAGCAGCAACACAGGACAGAATGAAGCTTTCTTT.

The chain employs TRBV28 and TRBJ2-7; D is possibly TRBD2 (6 bases). Germline-derived CDR1 and CDR2 are MDHEN and SYDVKM. V was shortened by 5 bases and J by 1 base, with 21 bases between the two germline ends. The CDR3 is 17 amino acids. CDR3 nucleotides: TGTGCCAGCAGTCTCCATGGGACTTCTACGGGGTCCTACGAGCAGTACTTC. This translates into CASSLHGTSTGSYEQYF.